This T cell receptor beta chain originates from a study of blood T cells in healthy people across ages. In this sample, this clonotype turned up a few times. The CDR3 is 15 residues long. Germline V CDR1 and CDR2: MNHNS, SASEGT. Trimming took 7 bases from V and 7 from J, leaving 22 bases between them. A J-beta primer mix and a sample-barcoded 5' primer were used in a second PCR of roughly 7 to 12 cycles. Carrying 12 random nucleotides, a template-switch adaptor labeled each individual cDNA molecule. A single record per CDR3 protein comes from TCRdb applying MiXCR to the 5' RACE reads. Counted here are around 780,000 distinct CDR3 sequences, around three fifths occurring once; the ten biggest clones make up roughly 24%.

The TCR sequence derives from a man between 35 and 55 years old in good health. V is TRBV6-1 and J is TRBJ2-5, with D possibly matching TRBD2 (6 bases). Sequencing input: blood. The CDR3, as DNA: TGTGCCAGCACGTTTCTCGCCGGGAGTCTAGGGACCCAGTACTTC. Its protein product is CASTFLAGSLGTQYF.